The rows below give T cell receptor beta chains drawn from one sample of a study of cytomegalovirus exposure and HLA in healthy donors. TCRdb's copy holds only in-frame clones and misses some; the assay was immunoSEQ multiplex PCR. The table lists about 81,000 clones, 70% to 85% of them singletons. Material for sequencing was PBMCs. These receptors originate from a man aged 50-59 years in good health and CMV-seropositive. Each CDR3 is given with its conserved first and last residue.

V gene: TRBV9
J gene: TRBJ1-4
CDR3 protein: CASSVGNREYEKLFF

V gene: TRBV9
J gene: TRBJ2-1
CDR3 protein: CASSLQPSFSSYNEQFF

V gene: TRBV29-1
J gene: TRBJ1-2
CDR3 protein: CSVQGVEGSANYGYTF

V gene: TRBV6-1
J gene: TRBJ2-4
CDR3 protein: CASTLAKNIQYF

V gene: TRBV9
J gene: TRBJ2-7
CDR3 protein: CASSNGDSSYEQYF

V gene: TRBV7-9
J gene: TRBJ2-3
CDR3 protein: CASSSRGGGTTDTQYF

V gene: TRBV7-9
J gene: TRBJ2-3
CDR3 protein: CASSLRGTPDTQYF

V gene: TRBV4-2
J gene: TRBJ2-1
CDR3 protein: CASSQDYRGNYNEQFF

V gene: TRBV14
J gene: TRBJ2-3
CDR3 protein: CASSPKRDNTDTQYF

V gene: TRBV4-3
J gene: TRBJ1-1
CDR3 protein: CASSQEAGDTEAFF

V gene: TRBV4-3
J gene: TRBJ2-2
CDR3 protein: CASSQFDTNTGELFF

V gene: TRBV19
J gene: TRBJ2-5
CDR3 protein: CASSIATQGGETQYF

V gene: TRBV7-2
J gene: TRBJ1-3
CDR3 protein: CASSFSGTGFSGNTIYF

V gene: TRBV11-2
J gene: TRBJ2-1
CDR3 protein: CASSLYRGPYNEQFF

V gene: TRBV4-1
J gene: TRBJ2-1
CDR3 protein: CASSQDLRREGHSYNEQFF

V gene: TRBV7-2
J gene: TRBJ1-2
CDR3 protein: CASSLGSAAYGYTF